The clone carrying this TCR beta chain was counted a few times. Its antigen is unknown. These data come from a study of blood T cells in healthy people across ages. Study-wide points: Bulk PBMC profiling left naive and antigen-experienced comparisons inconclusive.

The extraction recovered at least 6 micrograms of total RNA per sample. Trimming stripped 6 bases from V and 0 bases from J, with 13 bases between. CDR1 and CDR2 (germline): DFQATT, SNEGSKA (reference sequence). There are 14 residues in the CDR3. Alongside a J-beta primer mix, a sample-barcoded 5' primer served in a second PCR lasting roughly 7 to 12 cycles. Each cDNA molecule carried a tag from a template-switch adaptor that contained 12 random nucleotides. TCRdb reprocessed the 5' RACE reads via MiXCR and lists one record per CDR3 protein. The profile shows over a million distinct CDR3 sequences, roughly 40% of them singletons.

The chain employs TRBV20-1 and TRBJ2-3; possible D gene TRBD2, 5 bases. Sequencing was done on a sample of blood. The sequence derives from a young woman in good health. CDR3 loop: CSAPPRGSTDTQYF. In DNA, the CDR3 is TGCAGTGCACCGCCTCGCGGGAGCACAGATACGCAGTATTTT.